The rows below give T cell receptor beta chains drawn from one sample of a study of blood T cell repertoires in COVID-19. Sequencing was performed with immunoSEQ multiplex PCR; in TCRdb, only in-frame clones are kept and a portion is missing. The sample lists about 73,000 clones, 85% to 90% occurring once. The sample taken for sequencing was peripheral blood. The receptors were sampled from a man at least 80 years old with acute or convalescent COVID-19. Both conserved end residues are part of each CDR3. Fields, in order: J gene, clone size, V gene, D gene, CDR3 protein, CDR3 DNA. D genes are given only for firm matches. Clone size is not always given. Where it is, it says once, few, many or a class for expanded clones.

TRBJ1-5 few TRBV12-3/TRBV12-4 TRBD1 CASSLTGDQPQHF TGTGCCAGCAGTTTGACAGGGGATCAGCCCCAGCATTTT
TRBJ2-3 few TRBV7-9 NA CASSPHNTDTQYF TGTGCCAGCTCCCCCCACAACACAGATACGCAGTATTTT
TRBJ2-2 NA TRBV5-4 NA CASSFGIDANTGELFF TGTGCCAGCAGCTTCGGGATCGACGCGAACACCGGGGAGCTGTTTTTT
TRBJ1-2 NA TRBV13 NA CASALTENYGYTF TGTGCCAGCGCCCTGACAGAGAACTATGGCTACACCTTC
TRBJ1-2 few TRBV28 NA CASSPAAGQRPYGYTF TGTGCCAGCAGTCCAGCCGCAGGACAGAGACCCTATGGCTACACCTTC
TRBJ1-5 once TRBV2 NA CASRNEEPQHF TGTGCCAGCAGAAATGAGGAGCCCCAGCATTTT
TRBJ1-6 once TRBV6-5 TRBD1 CASREQGASPLHF TGTGCCAGCCGGGAACAGGGGGCTTCACCCCTCCACTTT
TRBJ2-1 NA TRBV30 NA CAWSPGGSEQFF TGTGCCTGGAGTCCGGGGGGCAGTGAGCAGTTCTTC
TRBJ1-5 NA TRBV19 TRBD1 CASTAQGGNQPQHF TGTGCCAGTACCGCTCAGGGGGGCAATCAGCCCCAGCATTTT
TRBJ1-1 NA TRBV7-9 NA CASVTYGDTEAFF TGTGCCAGCGTAACCTACGGGGACACTGAAGCTTTCTTT
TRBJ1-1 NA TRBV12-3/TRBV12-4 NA CASTFGVSTEAFF TGTGCCAGCACTTTCGGGGTAAGCACTGAAGCTTTCTTT
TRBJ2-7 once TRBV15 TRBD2 CATSPSLAGAYEQYF TGTGCCACCAGCCCGTCCTTAGCGGGAGCCTACGAGCAGTACTTC
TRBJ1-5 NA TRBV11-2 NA CASSLDRAGNQPQHF TGTGCCAGCAGCTTAGACAGGGCCGGCAATCAGCCCCAGCATTTT